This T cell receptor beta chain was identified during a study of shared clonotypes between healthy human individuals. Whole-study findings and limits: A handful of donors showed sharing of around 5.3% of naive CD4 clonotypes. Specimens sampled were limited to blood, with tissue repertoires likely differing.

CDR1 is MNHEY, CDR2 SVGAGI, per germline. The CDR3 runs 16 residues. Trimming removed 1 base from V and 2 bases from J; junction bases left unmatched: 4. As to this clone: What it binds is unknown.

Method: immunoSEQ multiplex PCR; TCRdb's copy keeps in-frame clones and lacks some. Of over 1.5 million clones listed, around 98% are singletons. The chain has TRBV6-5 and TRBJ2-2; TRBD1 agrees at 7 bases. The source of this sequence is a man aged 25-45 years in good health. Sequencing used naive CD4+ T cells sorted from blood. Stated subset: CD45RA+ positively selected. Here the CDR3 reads CASSYWGTANTGELFF. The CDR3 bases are TGTGCCAGCAGTTACTGGGGGACAGCCAACACCGGGGAGCTGTTTTTT.